The T cell receptor beta chain under discussion was sequenced for a study of T cell responses to AZD1222 COVID-19 vaccine. Regarding the study as a whole: Regions 160-218 and 743-854 held dominance among vaccine-associated CD4 TCRs, which spanned spike.

As concerns this clone: The target antigen is unknown.

This CDR3 spans 13 amino acids. Between the trimmed V and J ends, which lost 2 bases and 5 bases, there was a span of 11 bases. Germline V gene data show CDR1 as GTSNPN and CDR2 as SVGIG (reference sequence). The data were produced by immunoSEQ multiplex PCR, yet TCRdb's version contains in-frame clones alone and is incomplete. The sample gives around 96,000 clones, over 75% of which show up once; 2.8% is in the top ten. The TCR was taken from an adult in good health. The genes are TRBV30 and TRBJ2-3; D may be TRBD1 (6 bases). The material sequenced was peripheral blood, taken on day 0 of AZD1222 vaccination. The DNA of the CDR3 is TGTGCCTGGAGTCGACGGACAGTAGATACGCAGTATTTT. It is translated as CAWSRRTVDTQYF.